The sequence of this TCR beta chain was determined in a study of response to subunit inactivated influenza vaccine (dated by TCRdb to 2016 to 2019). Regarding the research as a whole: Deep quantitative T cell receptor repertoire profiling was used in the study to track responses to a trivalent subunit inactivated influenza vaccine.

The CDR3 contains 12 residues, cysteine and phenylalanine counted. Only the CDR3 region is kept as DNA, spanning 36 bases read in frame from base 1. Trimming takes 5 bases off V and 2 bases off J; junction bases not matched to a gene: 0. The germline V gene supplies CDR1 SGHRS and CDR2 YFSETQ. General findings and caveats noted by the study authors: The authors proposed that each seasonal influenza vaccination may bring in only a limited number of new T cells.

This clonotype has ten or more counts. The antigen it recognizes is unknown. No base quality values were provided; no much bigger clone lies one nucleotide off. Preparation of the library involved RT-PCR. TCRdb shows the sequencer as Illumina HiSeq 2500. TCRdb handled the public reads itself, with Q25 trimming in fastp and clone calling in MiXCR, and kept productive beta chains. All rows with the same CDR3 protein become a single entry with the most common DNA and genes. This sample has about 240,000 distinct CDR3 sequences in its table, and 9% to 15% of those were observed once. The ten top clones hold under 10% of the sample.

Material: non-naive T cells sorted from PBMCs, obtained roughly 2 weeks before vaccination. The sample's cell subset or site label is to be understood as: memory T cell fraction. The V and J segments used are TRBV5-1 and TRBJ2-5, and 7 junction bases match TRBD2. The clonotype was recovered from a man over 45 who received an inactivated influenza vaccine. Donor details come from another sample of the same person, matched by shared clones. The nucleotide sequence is TGCGCCAGCAGGGGACTACAAGAGACCCAGTACTTC. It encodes CASRGLQETQYF.